This TCR beta chain appears in the sequencing data of a study of shared clonotypes between healthy human individuals. Germline CDR1 and CDR2: LNHDA and SQIVND (reference sequence). CDR3 length: 14 residues. Trimming cost V 5 bases and J 3 bases; bases outside gene matches: 4. TCRdb's copy holds only in-frame clones and misses some; the assay was immunoSEQ multiplex PCR. The sample lists approximately 640,000 clones, approximately 75% occurring once. The chain combines TRBV19 with TRBJ2-7, with 10 bases identical to TRBD2. The origin of this receptor is a woman aged 25 to 39 in good health. The specimen was memory CD4+ T cells sorted from blood. Subset noted: CD45RA-negative fraction. CDR3 sequence: CASSLKREGYEQYF. The DNA for the CDR3 is TGTGCCAGTAGTCTAAAGCGGGAGGGCTACGAGCAGTACTTC.